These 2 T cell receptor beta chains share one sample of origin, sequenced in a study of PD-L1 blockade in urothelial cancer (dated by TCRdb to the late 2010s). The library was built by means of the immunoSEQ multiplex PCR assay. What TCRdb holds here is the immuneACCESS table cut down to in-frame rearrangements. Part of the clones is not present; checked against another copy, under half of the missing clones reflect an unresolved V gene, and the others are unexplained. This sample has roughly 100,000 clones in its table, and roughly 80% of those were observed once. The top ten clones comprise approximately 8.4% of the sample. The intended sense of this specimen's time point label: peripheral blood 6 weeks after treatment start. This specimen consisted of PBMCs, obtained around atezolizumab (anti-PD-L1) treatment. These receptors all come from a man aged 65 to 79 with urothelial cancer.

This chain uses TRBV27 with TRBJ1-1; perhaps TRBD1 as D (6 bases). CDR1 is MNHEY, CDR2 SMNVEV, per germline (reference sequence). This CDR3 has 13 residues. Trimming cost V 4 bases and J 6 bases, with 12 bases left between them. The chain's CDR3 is CASSSEYRAEAFF. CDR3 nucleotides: TGTGCCAGCAGTTCGGAGTACAGGGCTGAAGCTTTCTTT.

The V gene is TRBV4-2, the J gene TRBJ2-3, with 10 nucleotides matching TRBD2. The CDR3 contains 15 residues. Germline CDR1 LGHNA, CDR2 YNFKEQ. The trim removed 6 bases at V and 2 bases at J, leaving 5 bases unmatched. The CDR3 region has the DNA TGTGCCAGCAGGGGACTAGCGCACGACACAGATACGCAGTATTTT. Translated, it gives CASRGLAHDTDTQYF.